This entry lists 29 T cell receptor beta chains sequenced from one sample in a study of identical twins. TCRdb passed the 5' RACE reads through MiXCR, listing each CDR3 protein once. The sample contains 1.5 million or so distinct CDR3 sequences, around 29% of which appear only once. The source material was cord blood. Receptors were obtained from a newborn girl in good health.

This clonotype was recorded at least ten times. This sequence joins TRBV4-1 and TRBJ1-2; D is ambiguous. V lost 1 base and J lost 8, with 5 bases in between. There are 11 residues in the CDR3. CDR1 MGHRA and CDR2 YSYEKL come from the germline V gene. The chain's CDR3 is CASSQVSGYTF. In nucleotides, the CDR3 is TGCGCCAGCAGCCAAGTCTCAGGCTACACCTTC.

The genes are TRBV4-1 and TRBJ2-7, with D possibly TRBD2 on 5 matching bases. The V end lost 0 bases, the J end lost 6 bases, and 15 bases lay between the germline ends. CDR3 length equals 15 residues. The germline gives CDR1 MGHRA, CDR2 YSYEKL. The CDR3 sequence is CASSQESNSLAEQYF. In DNA form, the CDR3 reads TGCGCCAGCAGCCAAGAGAGTAACAGTCTAGCCGAGCAGTACTTC.

The rearrangement uses TRBV6-5 and TRBJ2-3, with D perhaps being TRBD1 or TRBD2 (6 bases each). Germline CDR1 MNHEY, CDR2 SVGAGI. V dropped 4 bases and J dropped 6 bases, with 14 bases sitting between them. CDR3 size: 14 residues. In nucleotides, the CDR3 is TGTGCCAGCAGTTTGGTGGGGGGCTGGGATACGCAGTATTTT. It encodes CASSLVGGWDTQYF.

This clonotype was picked up a small number of times. This chain uses TRBV7-2 with TRBJ1-2; 9 bases map to TRBD1. Trimming cost V 5 bases and J 3 bases; bases outside gene matches: 7. The CDR3 covers 15 residues. Per the germline V gene, CDR1 is SGHTA and CDR2 is FQGNSA. CDR3 DNA: TGTGCCAGCAGCGCTAACAGGGGGCTGGACTATGGCTACACCTTC. It translates to CASSANRGLDYGYTF. Variable domain in full (rest from reference TRBV7-2 and TRBJ1-2): GAGVSQSPSNKVTEKGKDVELRCDPISGHTALYWYRQSLGQGLEFLIYFQGNSAPDKSGLPSDRFSAERTGGSVSTLTIQRTQQEDSAVYLCASSANRGLDYGYTFGSGTRLTVV.

This clonotype has ten or more counts. V is TRBV29-1 and J is TRBJ2-3; D is uncertain. The germline V gene has CDR1 SQVTM and CDR2 ANQGSEA. There are 13 residues in the CDR3. V was trimmed by 0 bases and J by 6 bases, leaving 10 bases between them. The CDR3 DNA sequence: TGCAGCGTTGAAGACTTTAGTTTCGATACGCAGTATTTT. It specifies CSVEDFSFDTQYF.

This clonotype has a handful of counts. The rearrangement links TRBV25-1 to TRBJ2-3; tentative D call: TRBD2 (5 bases). Per the germline V gene, CDR1 is MGHDK and CDR2 is SYGVNS. V was trimmed by 3 bases and J by 3 bases, leaving 10 bases between them. The CDR3 has 14 residues. The CDR3: CASSEPGLTDTQYF. DNA for the CDR3: TGTGCCAGCAGTGAGCCAGGACTGACAGATACGCAGTATTTT.

This chain connects TRBV4-1 to TRBJ2-3; D possibly corresponds to TRBD1 (5 bases). This CDR3 has 13 amino acids. Trimming left V 0 bases short and J 5 bases short, with 6 bases between. Germline V lookup: CDR1 MGHRA, CDR2 YSYEKL. CDR3 sequence reads: CASSQDDRDTQYF. In nucleotides, the CDR3 is TGCGCCAGCAGCCAAGATGACAGAGATACGCAGTATTTT.

On this clonotype itself: Sequence at one end of the junction differs from germline and may be a read error. CDR3 sequence: CASSLVVRGSYNGQFF. CDR3 in DNA: TGCGCCAGCAGCTTGGTTGTCAGGGGGTCCTACAATGGGCAGTTCTTC. This chain links TRBV5-1 with TRBJ2-1; 7 nucleotides agree with TRBD1. This CDR3 spans 16 amino acids. Germline V lookup: CDR1 SGHRS, CDR2 YFSETQ.

This clonotype was picked up a small number of times. This chain links TRBV20-1 with TRBJ2-1; 9 nucleotides line up with TRBD2. CDR3 length: 16 amino acids. V trimming: 2 bases; J trimming: 3 bases; junction bases outside the gene matches: 8. The V gene's germline CDR1 is DFQATT and CDR2 SNEGSKA (reference sequence). The CDR3 protein is CSARSLAGRYYNEQFF. CDR3 nucleotides: TGCAGTGCTAGATCGCTAGCGGGGCGATACTACAATGAGCAGTTCTTC.

The V call is TRBV20-1, the J call TRBJ1-5; 7 bases align to TRBD1. The CDR3 loop spans 16 amino acids. Trimming cost V 0 bases and J 6 bases; bases outside gene matches: 11. Germline V gives CDR1 DFQATT, CDR2 SNEGSKA (reference sequence). As DNA, the CDR3 is TGCAGTGCTAGAGATACCCAGGGGGATTCATCTCAGCCCCAGCATTTT. Amino acid sequence: CSARDTQGDSSQPQHF.

This clonotype has more than one count but fewer than ten. The chain combines TRBV12-3 or TRBV12-4 with TRBJ2-3; D perhaps matches TRBD2 (6 bases). Trimming removed 6 bases from V and 0 bases from J, with 13 bases in between. The CDR3 is 15 amino acids. CDR3 coding DNA: TGTGCCAGCAGGAAAATTGGGACTAGCACAGATACGCAGTATTTT. Its protein is CASRKIGTSTDTQYF.

This chain uses TRBV12-3 or TRBV12-4 with TRBJ2-3, with 9 bases fitting TRBD1. V was pared by 5 bases and J by 6 bases, with 12 bases of the junction left unmatched. The CDR3 runs to 16 residues. CDR3 in DNA: TGTGCCAGCAGTGCACAGGGGGCGGTTTCAGGGGATACGCAGTATTTT. The encoded protein is CASSAQGAVSGDTQYF.

This clonotype was found many times. This chain links TRBV12-3 or TRBV12-4 with TRBJ1-5; D gene unclear. The V gene lost 6 bases and the J gene lost 3 bases, with 9 bases spanning the gap. This CDR3 spans 13 amino acids. The CDR3 loop reads CASSPSFNQPQHF. The CDR3 DNA sequence: TGTGCCAGCAGCCCCTCCTTCAATCAGCCCCAGCATTTT.

This clonotype has just a few counts. V is TRBV28 and J is TRBJ2-1, with 12 bases that match TRBD2. CDR3 length equals 17 residues. CDR1 and CDR2 (germline): MDHEN, SYDVKM. Trimming cost V 1 base and J 4 bases; bases outside gene matches: 5. The CDR3 DNA sequence: TGTGCCAGCAGTTTATTCCTAGCGGGGGGGACTTACAATGAGCAGTTCTTC. This translates into CASSLFLAGGTYNEQFF.

The chain is built from TRBV7-2 and TRBJ2-3; TRBD2 aligns across 8 bases. From germline, CDR1 is SGHTA and CDR2 FQGNSA. CDR3 length equals 18 residues. Trimming cost V 1 base and J 4 bases; bases outside gene matches: 13. The CDR3 loop reads CASSLGLSAGGGADTQYF. DNA of the CDR3: TGTGCCAGCAGCTTAGGTCTGAGCGCGGGGGGAGGAGCAGATACGCAGTATTTT. Based on the CDR3 plus reference TRBV7-2 and TRBJ2-3, the full variable domain is GAGVSQSPSNKVTEKGKDVELRCDPISGHTALYWYRQSLGQGLEFLIYFQGNSAPDKSGLPSDRFSAERTGGSVSTLTIQRTQQEDSAVYLCASSLGLSAGGGADTQYFGPGTRLTVL.

In its sample, this clonotype was seen a few times. V is TRBV24-1 and J is TRBJ2-4; 11 bases agree with TRBD2. Gene TRBJ2-7 matches the end of the DNA better, so the J call may be wrong. Germline values: CDR1 KGHDR, CDR2 SFDVKD. The CDR3 contains 16 residues. For the CDR3, the DNA is TGTGCCACCAGTGACTACACTAGCGGGGGTCTCTACGAGCAGTACTTC. Its translation: CATSDYTSGGLYEQYF.

This clonotype was seen a handful of times. V and J are TRBV6-5 and TRBJ1-6; D remains ambiguous. V lost 2 bases and J 4 bases, leaving 3 bases between the germline ends. CDR1 MNHEY and CDR2 SVGAGI come from the germline V gene. CDR3 length equals 13 residues. CDR3 DNA sequence: TGTGCCAGCAGTTACACATATAATTCACCCCTCCACTTT. Its protein is CASSYTYNSPLHF.

The chain recombines TRBV5-1 with TRBJ2-1, with 7 bases lining up with TRBD1. Judging by the DNA end, TRBJ2-7 fits better; the J call may be wrong. The CDR3 has 17 residues. The germline V gene encodes CDR1 SGHRS and CDR2 YFSETQ. The CDR3 reads CASSSRDRLRSYNEQYF. The CDR3 DNA sequence: TGCGCCAGCAGCTCTCGGGACAGACTAAGATCCTACAATGAGCAGTACTTC.

The chain couples TRBV10-3 to TRBJ2-5, with 12 positions matching TRBD2. The CDR3 consists of 15 residues. V trimming: 7 bases; J trimming: 11 bases; junction bases outside the gene matches: 14. From germline, CDR1 is ENHRY and CDR2 SYGVKD. CDR3 sequence (DNA): TGTGCCATCACTCGACTAGCGGGAGAATTTAATGAGCAGTACTTC. Its translation: CAITRLAGEFNEQYF.

This clonotype was seen a handful of times. V gene TRBV29-1 combines with J gene TRBJ1-2; D possibly corresponds to TRBD1 (6 bases). This CDR3 has 12 amino acids. CDR1 and CDR2 from the germline V gene are SQVTM and ANQGSEA. V lost 3 bases, J lost 6 bases, and 11 bases lay in between. CDR3 in amino acids: CSVDGGPDGYTF. In nucleotides, the CDR3 is TGCAGCGTTGATGGGGGCCCGGATGGCTACACCTTC. Supplemented by reference TRBV29-1 and TRBJ1-2, the full variable domain reads SAVISQKPSRDICQRGTSLTIQCQVDSQVTMMFWYRQQPGQSLTLIATANQGSEATYESGFVIDKFPISRPNLTFSTLTVSNMSPEDSSIYLCSVDGGPDGYTFGSGTRLTVV.

This clonotype is a singleton in its sample. V gene TRBV18 combines with J gene TRBJ2-5, with 8 bases matching TRBD1. Unmatched junction bases numbered 14, after V lost 6 bases and J lost 11 bases. This CDR3 comprises 14 residues. CDR1 and CDR2 from the germline V gene are KGHSH and LQKENI. The CDR3 protein is CASSGTGLGVEQYF. CDR3 coding DNA: TGTGCCAGCTCCGGGACAGGATTAGGGGTGGAGCAGTACTTC.

This clonotype has just a few counts. The V call is TRBV9, the J call TRBJ2-7, with D perhaps TRBD2 (5 bases). V lost 3 bases to trimming and J lost 0 bases, with 10 bases between them. Looked up from germline, CDR1 is SGDLS and CDR2 is YYNGEE. This CDR3 region has 14 residues. Here the CDR3 DNA reads TGTGCCAGCAGCGAGGACTGGTACTCCTACGAGCAGTACTTC. Its protein product is CASSEDWYSYEQYF.

Worth noting for this clonotype: One end of the junction is discordant with germline, which a read error may explain. CDR3 amino acids: CASSPTWGSGSSYNEQFF. In DNA form, the CDR3 reads TGTGCCAGCAGTCCAACTTGGGGTAGCGGGAGCTCCTACAATGAACAGTTCTTC. The gene calls are TRBV25-1 and TRBJ2-1, with 9 bases identical to TRBD2. The CDR3 covers 18 residues. Per the germline V gene, CDR1 is MGHDK and CDR2 is SYGVNS.

This clonotype occurred a few times. The chain recombines TRBV20-1 with TRBJ2-1; a weak D match, TRBD2 (7 bases). V gave up 3 bases and J gave up 0 bases, with 15 bases separating them. This CDR3 region has 16 residues. CDR1 and CDR2 (germline): DFQATT, SNEGSKA (reference sequence). The CDR3 is CSASRIGGPSYNEQFF. The DNA for the CDR3 is TGCAGTGCTAGCCGAATCGGGGGGCCCTCCTACAATGAGCAGTTCTTC.

The chain joins TRBV6-2 or TRBV6-3 to TRBJ1-1, with 12 bases lining up with TRBD1. V trimming: 7 bases; J trimming: 0 bases; junction bases outside the gene matches: 6. CDR1 and CDR2 from the germline V gene are MNHEY and SVGEGT. The CDR3 runs 16 residues. The CDR3 DNA sequence: TGTGCCAGCACCCGGGACAGGGGGCCCCTGAACACTGAAGCTTTCTTT. It is translated as CASTRDRGPLNTEAFF.

This chain connects TRBV10-3 to TRBJ2-7, with 12 bases that match TRBD2. The CDR3 has 18 residues. V trimming: 2 bases; J trimming: 3 bases; junction bases outside the gene matches: 11. Germline V gene sequence: CDR1 ENHRY, CDR2 SYGVKD. In DNA form, the CDR3 reads TGTGCCATCAGTGAGGCGGCGACTAGCGGGAGAGGTCTCTACGAGCAGTACTTC. Translating gives CAISEAATSGRGLYEQYF.

The chain links TRBV20-1 to TRBJ1-6; TRBD1 might be the D (5 bases). This CDR3 comprises 15 residues. The germline V gene has CDR1 DFQATT and CDR2 SNEGSKA (reference sequence). V was pared by 5 bases and J by 0 bases, with 11 bases between. The CDR3 loop reads CSASGASSYNSPLHF. CDR3 in DNA: TGCAGTGCTTCCGGGGCCAGCTCCTATAATTCACCCCTCCACTTT.

This chain connects TRBV12-3 or TRBV12-4 to TRBJ2-3; 10 bases match TRBD2. There are 14 residues in the CDR3. The J segment lost 2 bases and the V segment lost 10 bases, leaving 6 bases of the junction unmatched. CDR3 loop: CATVAGGDTDTQYF. The CDR3 DNA reads TGTGCCACCGTAGCGGGAGGCGACACAGATACGCAGTATTTT.

This clonotype has just a few counts. Mismatch with germline at one junction end may stem from a read error. The chain carries TRBV28 and TRBJ2-2; D is unresolved. CDR3 length: 10 residues. The germline V gene encodes CDR1 MDHEN and CDR2 SYDVKM. CDR3 sequence reads: CRRLVGELFF. The CDR3, as DNA: TGCCGCCGTCTTGTCGGGGAGCTGTTTTTT.